This TCR beta chain was recovered during a study of T cell responses to AZD1222 COVID-19 vaccine. In the study overall: Researchers grouped second doses given at about 4 or about 12 weeks into one pool.

The CDR3 covers 14 residues. Germline V CDR1 and CDR2: SNHLY, FYNNEI. The V end lost 5 bases, the J end lost 1 base, and 11 bases lay between the germline ends. Study-wide findings and caveats: Unmutated variant regions are reportedly the target of nearly half of TCRs that are spike-specific. Two doses of AZD1222 preceded a rise in Spike-specific TCR breadth and depth.

Remarks on this clone: Its antigen is currently unknown.

The table came from immunoSEQ multiplex PCR; TCRdb's copy has only in-frame clones and leaves some out. The table has under 300,000 clones, roughly 93% seen once. V usage is TRBV2 and J usage is TRBJ1-1, with D tentatively TRBD1 (6 bases). Sequencing used peripheral blood, obtained on day 0 of AZD1222 vaccination. The TCR originated in an adult in good health. The chain's CDR3 is CASSNLGGNTEAFF. The DNA of the CDR3 is TGTGCCAGCAGTAACCTAGGGGGGAACACTGAAGCTTTCTTT.